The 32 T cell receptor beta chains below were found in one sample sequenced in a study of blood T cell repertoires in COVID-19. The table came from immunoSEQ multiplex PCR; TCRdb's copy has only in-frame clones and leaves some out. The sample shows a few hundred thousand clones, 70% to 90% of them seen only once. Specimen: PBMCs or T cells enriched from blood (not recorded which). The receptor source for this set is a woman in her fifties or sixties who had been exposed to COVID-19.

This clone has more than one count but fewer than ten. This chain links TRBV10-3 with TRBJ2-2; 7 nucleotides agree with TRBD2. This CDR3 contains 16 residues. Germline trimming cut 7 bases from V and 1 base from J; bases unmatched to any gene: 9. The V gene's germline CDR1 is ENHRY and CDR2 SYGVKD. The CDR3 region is CAINRRGGLNTGELFF. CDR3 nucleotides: TGTGCCATCAATAGACGGGGAGGGCTGAACACCGGGGAGCTGTTTTTT.

The CDR3 region has the DNA TGTGCCAGCAGTGAAACTAGCCTAGAAGTAGCTTTCTTT. This encodes CASSETSLEVAFF. V and J are TRBV2 and TRBJ1-1, with D unclear. The CDR3 extends over 13 amino acids. V was pared by 2 bases and J by 10 bases, with 14 bases between. The V gene's germline CDR1 is SNHLY and CDR2 FYNNEI.

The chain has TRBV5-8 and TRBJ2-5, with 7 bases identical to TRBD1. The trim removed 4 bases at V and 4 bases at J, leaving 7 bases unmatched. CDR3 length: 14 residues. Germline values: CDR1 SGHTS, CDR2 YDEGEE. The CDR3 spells CASSPRQGRETQYF. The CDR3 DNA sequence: TGTGCCAGCAGCCCTCGACAGGGACGAGAGACCCAGTACTTC.

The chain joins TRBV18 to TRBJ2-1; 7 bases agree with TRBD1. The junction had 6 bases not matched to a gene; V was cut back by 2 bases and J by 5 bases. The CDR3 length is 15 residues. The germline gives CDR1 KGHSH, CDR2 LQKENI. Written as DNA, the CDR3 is TGTGCCAGCTCACCAAGGCAAGGGGGCCACAATGAGCAGTTCTTC. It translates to CASSPRQGGHNEQFF.

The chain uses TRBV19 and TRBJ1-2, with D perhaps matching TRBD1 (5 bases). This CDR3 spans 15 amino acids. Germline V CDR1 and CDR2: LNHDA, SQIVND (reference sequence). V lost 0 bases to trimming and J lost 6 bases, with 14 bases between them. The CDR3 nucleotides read TGTGCCAGTAGTATAGATCCGGCAGGGTTGGATGGCTACACCTTC. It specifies CASSIDPAGLDGYTF.

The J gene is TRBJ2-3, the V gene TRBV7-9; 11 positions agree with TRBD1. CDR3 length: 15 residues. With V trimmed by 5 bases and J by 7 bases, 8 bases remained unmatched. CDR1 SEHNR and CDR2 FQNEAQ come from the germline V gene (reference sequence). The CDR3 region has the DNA TGTGCCAGCAGCCGAACGGGACAGGGGGAATATACGCAGTATTTT. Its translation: CASSRTGQGEYTQYF.

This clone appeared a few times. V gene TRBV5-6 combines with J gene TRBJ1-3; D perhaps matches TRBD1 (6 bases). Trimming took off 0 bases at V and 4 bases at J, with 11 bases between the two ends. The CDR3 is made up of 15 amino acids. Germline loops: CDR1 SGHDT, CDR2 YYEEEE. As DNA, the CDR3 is TGTGCCAGCAGCTTGGGAACAGGGACCGGAAACACCATATATTTT. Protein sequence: CASSLGTGTGNTIYF.

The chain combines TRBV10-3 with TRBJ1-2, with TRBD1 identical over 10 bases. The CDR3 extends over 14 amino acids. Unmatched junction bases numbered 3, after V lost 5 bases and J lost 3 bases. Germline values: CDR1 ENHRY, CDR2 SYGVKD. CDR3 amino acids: CAISRGTGDYGYTF. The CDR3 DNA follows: TGTGCCATCAGTCGCGGGACAGGGGACTATGGCTACACCTTC.

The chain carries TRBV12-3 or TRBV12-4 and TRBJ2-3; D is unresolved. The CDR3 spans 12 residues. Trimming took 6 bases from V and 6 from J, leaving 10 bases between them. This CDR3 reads CASSPIVDTQYF. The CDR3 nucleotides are TGTGCCAGCAGCCCGATAGTGGATACGCAGTATTTT.

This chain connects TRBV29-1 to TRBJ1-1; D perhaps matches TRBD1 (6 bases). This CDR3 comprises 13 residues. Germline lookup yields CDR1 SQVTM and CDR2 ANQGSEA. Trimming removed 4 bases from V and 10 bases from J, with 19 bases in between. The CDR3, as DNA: TGCAGCGTTGTAGAAGGACAGTGGGGAACAGCTTTCTTT. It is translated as CSVVEGQWGTAFF.

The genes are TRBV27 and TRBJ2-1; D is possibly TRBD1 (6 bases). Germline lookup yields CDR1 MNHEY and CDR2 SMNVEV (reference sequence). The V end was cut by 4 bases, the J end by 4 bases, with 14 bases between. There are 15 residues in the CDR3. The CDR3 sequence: CASSSDRYGYNEQFF. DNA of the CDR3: TGTGCCAGCAGTTCCGACAGGTATGGGTACAATGAGCAGTTCTTC.

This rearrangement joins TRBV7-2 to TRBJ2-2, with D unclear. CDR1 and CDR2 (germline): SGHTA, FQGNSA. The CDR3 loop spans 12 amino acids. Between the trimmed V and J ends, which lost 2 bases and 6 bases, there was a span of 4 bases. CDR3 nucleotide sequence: TGTGCCAGCAGCTTAACTTCCGGGGAGCTGTTTTTT. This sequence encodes CASSLTSGELFF.

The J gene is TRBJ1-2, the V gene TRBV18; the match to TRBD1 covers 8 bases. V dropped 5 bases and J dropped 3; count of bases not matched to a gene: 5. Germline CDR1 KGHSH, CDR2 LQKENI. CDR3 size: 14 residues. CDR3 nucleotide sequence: TGTGCCAGCTCATCCGACAGGGGTTACTATGGCTACACCTTC. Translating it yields CASSSDRGYYGYTF.

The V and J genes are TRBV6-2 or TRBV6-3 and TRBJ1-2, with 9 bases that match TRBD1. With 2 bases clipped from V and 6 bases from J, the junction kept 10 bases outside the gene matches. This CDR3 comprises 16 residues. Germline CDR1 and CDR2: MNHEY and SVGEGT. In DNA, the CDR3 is TGTGCCAGCAGTTACCCACCGGACAGGGGAGGAGATGGCTACACCTTC. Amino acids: CASSYPPDRGGDGYTF.

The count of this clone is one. The CDR3 coding sequence is TGTGCCACCAGTGATTTGGCACGGGGGGGGGAGCTGTTTTTT. Amino acids: CATSDLARGGELFF. This chain connects TRBV24-1 to TRBJ2-2; a possible D gene is TRBD2 (6 bases). Trimming took off 0 bases at V and 8 bases at J, with 9 bases between the two ends. The CDR3 loop spans 14 amino acids. Germline V lookup: CDR1 KGHDR, CDR2 SFDVKD.

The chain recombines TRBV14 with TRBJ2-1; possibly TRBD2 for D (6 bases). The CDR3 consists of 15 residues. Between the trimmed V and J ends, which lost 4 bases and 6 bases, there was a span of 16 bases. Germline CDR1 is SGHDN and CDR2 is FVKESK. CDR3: CASSLDMGGSNEQFF. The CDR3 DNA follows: TGTGCCAGCAGCCTTGACATGGGAGGATCCAATGAGCAGTTCTTC.

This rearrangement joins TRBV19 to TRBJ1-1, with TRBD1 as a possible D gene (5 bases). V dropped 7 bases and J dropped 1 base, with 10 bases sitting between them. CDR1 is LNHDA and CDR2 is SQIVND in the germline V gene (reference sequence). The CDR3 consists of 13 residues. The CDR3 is CASNFGGNTEAFF. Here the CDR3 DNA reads TGTGCCAGTAATTTCGGGGGGAACACTGAAGCTTTCTTT.

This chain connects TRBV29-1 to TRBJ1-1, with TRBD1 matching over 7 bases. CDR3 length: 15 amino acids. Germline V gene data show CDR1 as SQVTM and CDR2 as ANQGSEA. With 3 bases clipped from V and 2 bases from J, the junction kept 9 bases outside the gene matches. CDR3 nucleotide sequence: TGCAGCGTTGAGTTAGAGGGGGCGCGAAACACTGAAGCTTTCTTT. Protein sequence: CSVELEGARNTEAFF.

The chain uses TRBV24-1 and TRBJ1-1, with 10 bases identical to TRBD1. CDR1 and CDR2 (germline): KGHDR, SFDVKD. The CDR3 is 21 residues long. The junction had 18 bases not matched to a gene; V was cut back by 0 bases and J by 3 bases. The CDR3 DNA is TGTGCCACCAGTGATTTGTGGGACAGGGGACGGGGCGGGTTTAGGGACACTGAAGCTTTCTTT. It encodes CATSDLWDRGRGGFRDTEAFF.

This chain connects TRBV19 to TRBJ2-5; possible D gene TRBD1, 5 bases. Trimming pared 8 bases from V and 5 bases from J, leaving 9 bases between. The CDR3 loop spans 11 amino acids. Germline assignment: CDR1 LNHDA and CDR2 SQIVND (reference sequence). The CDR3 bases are TGTGCCAGTCAGGGTGGGGAGACCCAGTACTTC. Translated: CASQGGETQYF.

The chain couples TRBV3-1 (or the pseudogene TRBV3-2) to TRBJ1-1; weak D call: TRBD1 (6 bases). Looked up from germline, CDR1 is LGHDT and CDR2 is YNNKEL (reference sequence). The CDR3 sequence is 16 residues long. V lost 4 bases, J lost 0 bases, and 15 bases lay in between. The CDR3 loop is CASSRTDRRMNTEAFF. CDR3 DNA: TGTGCCAGCAGCCGAACCGACAGGAGGATGAACACTGAAGCTTTCTTT.

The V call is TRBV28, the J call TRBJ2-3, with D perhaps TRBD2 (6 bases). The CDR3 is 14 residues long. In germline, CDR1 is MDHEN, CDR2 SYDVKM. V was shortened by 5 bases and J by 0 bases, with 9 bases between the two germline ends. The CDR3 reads CASSGGGSTDTQYF. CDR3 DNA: TGTGCCAGCAGTGGTGGGGGGAGCACAGATACGCAGTATTTT.

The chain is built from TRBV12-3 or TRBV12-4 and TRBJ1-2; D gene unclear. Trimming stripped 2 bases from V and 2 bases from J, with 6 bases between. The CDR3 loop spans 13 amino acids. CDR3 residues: CASSLTRNYGYTF. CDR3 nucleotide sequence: TGTGCCAGCAGTTTAACGCGAAACTATGGCTACACCTTC.

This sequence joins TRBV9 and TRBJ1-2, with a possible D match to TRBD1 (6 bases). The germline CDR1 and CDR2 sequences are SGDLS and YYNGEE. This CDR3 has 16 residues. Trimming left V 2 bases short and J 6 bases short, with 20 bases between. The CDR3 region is CASSVGQMGKGDGYTF. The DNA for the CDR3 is TGTGCCAGCAGCGTCGGACAGATGGGGAAAGGAGATGGCTACACCTTC.

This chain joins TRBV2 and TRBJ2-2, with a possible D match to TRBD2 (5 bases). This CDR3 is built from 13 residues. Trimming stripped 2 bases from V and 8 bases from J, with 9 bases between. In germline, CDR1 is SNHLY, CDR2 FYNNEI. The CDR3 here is CASSEYRLGELFF. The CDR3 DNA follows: TGTGCCAGCAGTGAATACAGACTAGGGGAGCTGTTTTTT.

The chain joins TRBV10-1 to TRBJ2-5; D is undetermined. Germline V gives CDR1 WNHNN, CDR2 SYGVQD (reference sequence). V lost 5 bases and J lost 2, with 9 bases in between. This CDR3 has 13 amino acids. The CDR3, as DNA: TGCGCCAGCAGTTCACAGTCACAAGAGACCCAGTACTTC. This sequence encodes CASSSQSQETQYF.

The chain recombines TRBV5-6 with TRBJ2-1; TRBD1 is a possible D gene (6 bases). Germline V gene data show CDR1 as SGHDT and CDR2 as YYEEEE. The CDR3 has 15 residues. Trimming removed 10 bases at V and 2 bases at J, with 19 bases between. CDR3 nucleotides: TGTGCCTGCCACAGGGCACTCGGAACCTACAATGAGCAGTTCTTC. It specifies CACHRALGTYNEQFF.

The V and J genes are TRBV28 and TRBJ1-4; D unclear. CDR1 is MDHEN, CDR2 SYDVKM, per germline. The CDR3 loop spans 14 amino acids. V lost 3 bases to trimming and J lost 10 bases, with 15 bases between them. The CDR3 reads CASSFSALVGKLFF. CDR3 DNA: TGTGCCAGCAGTTTTTCGGCCCTAGTGGGAAAACTGTTTTTT.

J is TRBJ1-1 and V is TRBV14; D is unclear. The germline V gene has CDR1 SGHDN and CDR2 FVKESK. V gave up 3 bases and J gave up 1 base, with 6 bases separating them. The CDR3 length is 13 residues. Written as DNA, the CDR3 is TGTGCCAGCAGCCAGAAGAGGAACACTGAAGCTTTCTTT. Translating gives CASSQKRNTEAFF.

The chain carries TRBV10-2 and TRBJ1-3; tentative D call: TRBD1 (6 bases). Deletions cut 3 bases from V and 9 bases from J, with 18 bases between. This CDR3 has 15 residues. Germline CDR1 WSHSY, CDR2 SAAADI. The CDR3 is CASSDYRDRLPTIYF. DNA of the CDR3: TGCGCCAGCAGTGATTACAGGGACCGCTTACCCACCATATATTTT.

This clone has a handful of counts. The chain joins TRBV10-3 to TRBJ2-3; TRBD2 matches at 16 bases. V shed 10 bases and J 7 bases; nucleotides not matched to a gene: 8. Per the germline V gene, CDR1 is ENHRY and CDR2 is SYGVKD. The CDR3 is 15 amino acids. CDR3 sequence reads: CATGTSGGAVNTQYF. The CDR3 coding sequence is TGTGCCACCGGGACTAGCGGGGGGGCCGTAAATACGCAGTATTTT.

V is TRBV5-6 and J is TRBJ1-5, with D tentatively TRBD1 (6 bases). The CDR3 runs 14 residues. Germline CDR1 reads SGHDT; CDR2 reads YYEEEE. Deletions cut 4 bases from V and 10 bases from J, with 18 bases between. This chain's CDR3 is CASSLGGVGTPQHF. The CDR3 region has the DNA TGTGCCAGCAGCCTGGGAGGGGTTGGGACACCCCAGCATTTT.